What follows are 23 T cell receptor beta chains derived from one specimen sequenced in a study of control samples from healthy donors and cancer patients. Only in-frame clones appear in the TCRdb table, and some are missing; sequencing was by immunoSEQ multiplex PCR. The table records about 80,000 clones, 89% of them present only once. What was sequenced was blood. All receptors come from a man aged 45-65 years in good health.

The chain has TRBV2 and TRBJ1-6; TRBD1 is a possible D gene (6 bases). The germline CDR1 and CDR2 sequences are SNHLY and FYNNEI. Between the trimmed V and J ends, which lost 5 bases and 15 bases, there was a span of 17 bases. The CDR3 extends over 13 amino acids. The CDR3 DNA sequence: TGTGCCAGCAGTCCATTGACAGGAGGGGACCTCCACTTT. Translation: CASSPLTGGDLHF.

A single count supports this clone. The chain carries TRBV11-3 and TRBJ1-1; D is ambiguous. The CDR3 runs 12 residues. Germline CDR1 and CDR2: SGHNT and YENEEA. Deletions cut 8 bases from V and 1 base from J, with 8 bases between. The CDR3 nucleotides are TGTGCCAGCCATACAGCGAACACTGAAGCTTTCTTT. It yields the protein CASHTANTEAFF.

V and J are TRBV4-1 and TRBJ1-6; weak D call: TRBD1 (5 bases). The CDR3 is made up of 19 amino acids. In germline, CDR1 is MGHRA, CDR2 YSYEKL. V lost 2 bases and J lost 8, with 25 bases in between. The CDR3 nucleotides are TGCGCCAGCAGCCAATGGTCGCAGGGAGAGTATGGAGGCGATTCACCCCTCCACTTT. This codes for CASSQWSQGEYGGDSPLHF.

The gene calls are TRBV4-2 and TRBJ1-5; D is undetermined. In germline, CDR1 is LGHNA, CDR2 YNFKEQ. The CDR3 sequence is 13 residues long. Trimming removed 1 base from V and 6 bases from J, with 7 bases in between. The CDR3 DNA sequence: TGTGCCAGCAGCCAAGGAATCGTTCAGCCCCAGCATTTT. Residues: CASSQGIVQPQHF.

The chain links TRBV18 to TRBJ2-7; D call uncertain. Germline CDR1 KGHSH, CDR2 LQKENI. The ends were cut back, 2 bases at V and 3 bases at J, with 5 bases in the middle. This CDR3 comprises 12 residues. The CDR3 DNA reads TGTGCCAGCTCACCAACGAGCTACGAGCAGTACTTC. It translates to CASSPTSYEQYF.

This clone appeared once. This rearrangement joins TRBV3-1 (or the pseudogene TRBV3-2) to TRBJ1-2; 9 positions match TRBD1. V was clipped by 3 bases and J by 8 bases; unmatched bases: 4. Looked up from germline, CDR1 is LGHDT and CDR2 is YNNKEL (reference sequence). The CDR3 runs to 13 residues. The DNA of the CDR3 is TGTGCCAGCAGCCAGGGACAGGGCCGGGGCTACACCTTC. Residues: CASSQGQGRGYTF.

The chain has TRBV5-5 and TRBJ2-5; unclear D gene. Per germline, CDR1 SGHKS and CDR2 YYEKEE (reference sequence). The germline V and J ends were trimmed by 1 base and 0 bases, with 4 bases remaining between them. This CDR3 region has 13 residues. The CDR3 DNA is TGTGCCAGCAGCTTGACGTACCAAGAGACCCAGTACTTC. Translating gives CASSLTYQETQYF.

The CDR3 region has the DNA TGTGCCAGCAGCTACTCATCAAGTATACCGTACAATGAGCAGTTCTTC. Translating it yields CASSYSSSIPYNEQFF. This chain connects TRBV27 to TRBJ2-1; D gene uncertain. The germline V and J ends were trimmed by 6 bases and 4 bases, with 19 bases remaining between them. Germline CDR1 MNHEY, CDR2 SMNVEV (reference sequence). This CDR3 has 16 residues.

This clone was seen a handful of times. Other DNA sequences in this sample translate to the same CDR3. V usage is TRBV4-1 and J usage is TRBJ2-2; D possibly corresponds to TRBD2 (5 bases). CDR3 size: 14 residues. Trimming removed 3 bases at V and 1 base at J, with 6 bases between. The germline V gene has CDR1 MGHRA and CDR2 YSYEKL. The CDR3 region is CASSHSGNTGELFF. The CDR3 nucleotides read TGCGCCAGCAGCCACAGCGGGAACACCGGGGAGCTGTTTTTT.

This clone is a singleton in its sample. The gene calls are TRBV2 and TRBJ2-5, with unresolved D. The CDR3 sequence is 13 residues long. CDR1 and CDR2 from the germline V gene are SNHLY and FYNNEI. The V gene lost 1 base and the J gene lost 7 bases, with 10 bases spanning the gap. The CDR3 here is CASSEDSFWTQYF. The DNA for the CDR3 is TGTGCCAGCAGTGAAGACTCCTTTTGGACCCAGTACTTC. The whole variable domain, remainder taken from reference TRBV2 and TRBJ2-5, is EPEVTQTPSHQVTQMGQEVILRCVPISNHLYFYWYRQILGQKVEFLVSFYNNEISEKSEIFDDQFSVERPDGSNFTLKIRSTKLEDSAMYFCASSEDSFWTQYFGPGTRLLVL.

V usage is TRBV2 and J usage is TRBJ1-5, with 8 bases fitting TRBD1. This CDR3 spans 15 amino acids. Per germline, CDR1 SNHLY and CDR2 FYNNEI. With 6 bases clipped from V and 2 bases from J, the junction kept 6 bases outside the gene matches. CDR3 DNA: TGTGCCAGCAGCGAATCGGGACAGGGCAATCAGCCCCAGCATTTT. This sequence encodes CASSESGQGNQPQHF.

The chain links TRBV5-4 to TRBJ1-2; TRBD1 agrees at 7 bases. There are 13 residues in the CDR3. Germline CDR1 reads SGHNT; CDR2 reads YYREEE (reference sequence). Losses at the gene ends were 4 bases for V and 10 bases for J; bases not matched to a gene: 10. The CDR3 DNA is TGTGCCAGCAGCCCGCAATCGGGACAGTTCTACACCTTC. Amino acid sequence: CASSPQSGQFYTF.

The chain recombines TRBV5-1 with TRBJ1-2, with D possibly TRBD1 on 5 matching bases. Deletions cut 3 bases from V and 5 bases from J, with 26 bases between. Germline CDR1 SGHRS, CDR2 YFSETQ. CDR3 length: 18 amino acids. In DNA form, the CDR3 reads TGCGCCAGCAGCTCTGGGTACGGACCGTTGGCCAAGGGGTATGGCTACACCTTC. Amino acid sequence: CASSSGYGPLAKGYGYTF.

The rearrangement joins TRBV15 to TRBJ2-7; the match to TRBD1 covers 7 bases. The V gene end was trimmed by 3 bases and the J gene end by 3 bases; junction bases not matched to a gene: 2. The CDR3 runs to 13 residues. In germline, CDR1 is LNHNV, CDR2 YYDKDF (reference sequence). The CDR3 region is CATSRGQNYEQYF. The CDR3 nucleotides read TGTGCCACCAGCAGGGGACAGAACTACGAGCAGTACTTC.

This chain joins TRBV7-2 and TRBJ1-1; the D is unclear. The CDR3 runs 14 residues. Germline V CDR1 and CDR2: SGHTA, FQGNSA. V was cut by 7 bases and J by 4 bases, with 16 bases left in between. The CDR3 spells CASTSQALSTEAFF. The CDR3 DNA reads TGTGCCAGCACCTCCCAGGCCCTTAGCACTGAAGCTTTCTTT.

The chain employs TRBV19 and TRBJ1-5, with no clear D. Germline V gene sequence: CDR1 LNHDA, CDR2 SQIVND (reference sequence). The CDR3 contains 14 residues. V lost 5 bases to trimming and J lost 3 bases, with 11 bases between them. CDR3 region: CASSLLPSNQPQHF. The CDR3 DNA reads TGTGCCAGTAGTCTCTTACCTTCCAATCAGCCCCAGCATTTT.

J is TRBJ2-5 and V is TRBV18; no clear D gene. Germline CDR1 and CDR2: KGHSH and LQKENI. V lost 6 bases and J lost 5, with 10 bases in between. The CDR3 length is 12 residues. The CDR3 bases are TGTGCCAGCTCCTACCCGCGGGAGACCCAGTACTTC. This codes for CASSYPRETQYF.

This rearrangement joins TRBV5-1 to TRBJ2-5; 7 nucleotides line up with TRBD1. The CDR3 runs to 16 residues. V shed 3 bases and J 4 bases; nucleotides not matched to a gene: 12. Germline V gene sequence: CDR1 SGHRS, CDR2 YFSETQ. Here the CDR3 reads CASSYPPRDSRETQYF. The CDR3 region has the DNA TGCGCCAGCAGCTACCCGCCCCGGGACAGCCGAGAGACCCAGTACTTC.

This chain connects TRBV18 to TRBJ1-1; D is undetermined. Germline CDR1 reads KGHSH; CDR2 reads LQKENI. The CDR3 runs to 11 residues. V was clipped by 4 bases and J by 1 base, with 1 base between them. This CDR3 is CASSQNTEAFF. The CDR3 DNA is TGTGCCAGCTCACAGAACACTGAAGCTTTCTTT.

This chain joins TRBV6-5 and TRBJ1-1, with TRBD1 identical over 8 bases. The V and J ends lost 4 bases and 1 base, in that order; junction bases with no gene match: 2. CDR3 size: 14 residues. Germline-derived CDR1 and CDR2 are MNHEY and SVGAGI. CDR3 sequence (DNA): TGTGCCAGCAGTTCCGGGACAGGGAACACTGAAGCTTTCTTT. Translation: CASSSGTGNTEAFF.

The CDR3 DNA follows: TGTGCCAGCAGCCAAGATACGGGGCTAGCGGGGGGAGAGCTGTTTTTT. Residues: CASSQDTGLAGGELFF. V usage is TRBV4-2 and J usage is TRBJ2-2; 11 nucleotides align to TRBD2. The germline V gene encodes CDR1 LGHNA and CDR2 YNFKEQ. CDR3 length: 16 residues. V trimming: 0 bases; J trimming: 11 bases; junction bases outside the gene matches: 8.

The chain couples TRBV11-2 to TRBJ1-3; possibly TRBD1 for D (5 bases). V gave up 2 bases and J gave up 0 bases, with 8 bases separating them. The CDR3 is 15 amino acids. From germline, CDR1 is SGHAT and CDR2 FQNNGV. The DNA for the CDR3 is TGTGCCAGCAGCTTACAGGGCTTCTCTGGAAACACCATATATTTT. Protein: CASSLQGFSGNTIYF. Looking up the rest from reference TRBV11-2 and TRBJ1-3 gives the full variable domain: EAGVAQSPRYKIIEKRQSVAFWCNPISGHATLYWYQQILGQGPKLLIQFQNNGVVDDSQLPKDRFSAERLKGVDSTLKIQPAKLEDSAVYLCASSLQGFSGNTIYFGEGSWLTVV.

The rearrangement links TRBV29-1 to TRBJ1-1; D remains unclear. The CDR3 is 15 amino acids. Germline-derived CDR1 and CDR2 are SQVTM and ANQGSEA. Trimming removed 5 bases from V and 3 bases from J, with 19 bases in between. The CDR3 loop reads CSVSRRMLEDTEAFF. DNA of the CDR3: TGCAGCGTTTCAAGGAGAATGTTAGAAGACACTGAAGCTTTCTTT.